This T cell receptor (beta chain) was profiled in a study of chemoradiotherapy in HPV16-positive cancers. This clone was detected once. The CDR3 consists of 13 residues. Germline V lookup: CDR1 MNHEY, CDR2 SMNVEV (reference sequence). V was clipped by 4 bases and J by 2 bases, with 6 bases between them. The repertoire was sequenced with immunoSEQ multiplex PCR; TCRdb's copy has only in-frame clones and lacks some. The table has around 12,000 clones, 89% seen once. This clonotype was obtained from a human donor with HPV-associated anogenital cancer. The V call is TRBV27, the J call TRBJ1-5; D uncertain. The source was blood, collected from a patient who underwent chemoradiotherapy. The CDR3 here is CASSWSGNQPQHF. DNA for the CDR3: TGTGCCAGCAGTTGGAGCGGCAATCAGCCCCAGCATTTT.